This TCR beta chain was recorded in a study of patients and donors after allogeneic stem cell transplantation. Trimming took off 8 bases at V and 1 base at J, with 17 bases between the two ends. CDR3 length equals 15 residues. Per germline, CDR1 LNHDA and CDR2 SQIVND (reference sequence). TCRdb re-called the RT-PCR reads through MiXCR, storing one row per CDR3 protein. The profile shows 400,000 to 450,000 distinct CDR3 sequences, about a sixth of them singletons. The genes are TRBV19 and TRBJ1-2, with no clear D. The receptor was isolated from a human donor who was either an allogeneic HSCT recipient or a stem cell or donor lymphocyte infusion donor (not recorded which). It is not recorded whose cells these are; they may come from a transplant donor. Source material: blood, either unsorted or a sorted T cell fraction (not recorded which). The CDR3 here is CASRVNSRDNYGYTF. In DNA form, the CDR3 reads TGTGCCAGTCGTGTTAACTCTCGGGATAACTATGGCTACACCTTC.